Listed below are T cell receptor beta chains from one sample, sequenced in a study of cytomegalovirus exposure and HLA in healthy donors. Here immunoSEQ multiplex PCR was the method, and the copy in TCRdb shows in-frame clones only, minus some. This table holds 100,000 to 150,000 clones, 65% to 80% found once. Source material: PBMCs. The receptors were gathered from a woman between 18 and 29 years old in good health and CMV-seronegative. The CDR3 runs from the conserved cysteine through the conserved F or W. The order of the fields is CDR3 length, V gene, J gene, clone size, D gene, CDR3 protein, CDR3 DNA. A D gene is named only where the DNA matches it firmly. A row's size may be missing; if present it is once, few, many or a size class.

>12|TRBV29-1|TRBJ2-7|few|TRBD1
CSVAQGVNEQYF
TGCAGCGTTGCCCAGGGGGTTAACGAGCAGTACTTC
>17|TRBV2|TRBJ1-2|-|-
CASSEVGGSLRDRGYTF
TGTGCCAGCAGTGAAGTCGGGGGAAGTTTGAGGGACCGCGGCTACACCTTC
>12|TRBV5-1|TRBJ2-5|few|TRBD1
CASQGAGETQYF
TGCGCCAGCCAGGGGGCTGGAGAGACCCAGTACTTC
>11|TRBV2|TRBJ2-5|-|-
CASRRGGTQYF
TGTGCCAGCAGGAGAGGGGGGACCCAGTACTTC
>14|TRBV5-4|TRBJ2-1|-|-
CASSTILGYNEQFF
TGTGCCAGCAGCACAATACTAGGTTACAATGAGCAGTTCTTC
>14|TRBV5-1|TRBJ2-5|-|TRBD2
CASSSGGDQETQYF
TGCGCCAGCAGCTCGGGGGGGGACCAAGAGACCCAGTACTTC
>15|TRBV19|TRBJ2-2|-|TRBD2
CASLRLAGYTGELFF
TGTGCCAGCCTACGCCTAGCGGGTTACACCGGGGAGCTGTTTTTT
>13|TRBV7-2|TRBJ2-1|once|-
CASSLGRVNEQFF
TGTGCCAGCAGCTTAGGGCGGGTCAATGAGCAGTTCTTC
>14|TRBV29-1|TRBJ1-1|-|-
CSASGGLSSTEAFF
TGCAGCGCATCGGGAGGGCTGTCAAGCACTGAAGCTTTCTTT
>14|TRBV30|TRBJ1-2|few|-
CAWTPGQGNYGYTF
TGTGCCTGGACCCCCGGCCAGGGCAACTATGGCTACACCTTC
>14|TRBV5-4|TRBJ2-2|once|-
CASSRGANTGELFF
TGTGCCAGCAGCCGCGGTGCGAACACCGGGGAGCTGTTTTTT
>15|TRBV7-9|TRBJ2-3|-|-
CASSETGLGTDTQYF
TGTGCCAGCAGCGAGACAGGTTTAGGGACAGATACGCAGTATTTT
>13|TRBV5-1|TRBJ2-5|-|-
CASSFGVQETQYF
TGCGCCAGCAGCTTCGGGGTACAAGAGACCCAGTACTTC
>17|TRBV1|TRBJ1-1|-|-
CTSSLIPILTVRTEAFF
TGCACCAGCAGCCTTATCCCTATCCTGACAGTACGCACTGAAGCTTTCTTT
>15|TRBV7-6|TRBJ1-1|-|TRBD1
CASSKGQGTNTEAFF
TGTGCCAGCAGCAAGGGACAGGGGACGAACACTGAAGCTTTCTTT
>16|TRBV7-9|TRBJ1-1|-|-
CASSLVGVGIGTEAFF
TGTGCCAGCAGCTTAGTAGGGGTAGGGATTGGCACTGAAGCTTTCTTT
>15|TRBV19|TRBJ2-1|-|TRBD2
CASSSRTSDYNEQFF
TGTGCCAGTAGTTCGCGGACTAGCGACTACAATGAGCAGTTCTTC
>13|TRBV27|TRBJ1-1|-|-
CASSLSPVAEAFF
TGTGCCAGCAGTTTATCGCCAGTCGCTGAAGCTTTCTTT
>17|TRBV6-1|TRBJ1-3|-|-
CASSDNDRRVSGNTIYF
TGTGCCAGCAGTGACAATGACAGGCGAGTCTCTGGAAACACCATATATTTT